Listed here is a single T cell receptor (beta chain). This sample is drawn from a study of Ad26.COV2.S vaccination and SARS-CoV-2 variants. Noted treatment: 19 received Ad26.COV2.S at low or high dose, single or two shots; about five received placebo; per-sample allocation not given. Vaccine and placebo recipients were sampled on day 63 after the first injection. Some clones are missing from TCRdb's copy, which holds only in-frame ones; the method was immunoSEQ multiplex PCR. The sample holds about 480,000 clones, around nine tenths seen once. This CDR3 region has 13 residues. Germline V lookup: CDR1 SGHAT, CDR2 FQNNGV. V lost 5 bases, J lost 5 bases, and 10 bases lay in between.

The source is a person between 18 and 65 years old who received the Ad26.COV2.S COVID-19 vaccine or a placebo. This sequence joins TRBV11-2 and TRBJ2-1; no reliable D call. The sample here was peripheral blood, taken in a trial of Ad26.COV2.S vaccine versus placebo. The CDR3 here is CASSPDVHNEQFF. The CDR3 region has the DNA TGTGCCAGCAGCCCCGACGTCCACAATGAGCAGTTCTTC.